The 21 T cell receptor beta chains reported below all come from one sample, sequenced in a study of cytomegalovirus exposure and HLA in healthy donors. The data were produced by immunoSEQ multiplex PCR, yet TCRdb's version contains in-frame clones alone and is incomplete. This sample has under 200,000 clones, with around 96% found just once. What was sequenced was PBMCs. The receptors were gathered from a woman aged 18-30 years in good health and CMV-seronegative.

The CDR3 sequence: CASSQDRGNTEAFF. The CDR3 region has the DNA TGTGCCAGCAGCCAAGATCGGGGGAACACTGAAGCTTTCTTT. The chain is built from TRBV4-2 and TRBJ1-1; no definite D call. V lost 0 bases and J 1 base, leaving 6 bases between the germline ends. This CDR3 spans 14 amino acids. The V gene's germline CDR1 is LGHNA and CDR2 YNFKEQ.

This sequence joins TRBV30 and TRBJ2-1, with D perhaps TRBD2 (7 bases). V lost 7 bases, J lost 3 bases, and 10 bases lay in between. Germline V CDR1 and CDR2: GTSNPN, SVGIG (reference sequence). The CDR3 covers 12 residues. DNA of the CDR3: TGTGCCTCGGGGGGCTTCTACAATGAGCAGTTCTTC. This encodes CASGGFYNEQFF.

The V call is TRBV9, the J call TRBJ2-7; TRBD2 agrees at 9 bases. The CDR3 has 13 amino acids. V shed 7 bases and J 3 bases; nucleotides not matched to a gene: 5. CDR1 is SGDLS, CDR2 YYNGEE, per germline. For the CDR3, the DNA is TGTGCCAGCGAGGCGGGGGGGAGCTACGAGCAGTACTTC. Translated: CASEAGGSYEQYF. The entire variable domain, with the rest obtained from reference TRBV9 and TRBJ2-7, is as follows: DSGVTQTPKHLITATGQRVTLRCSPRSGDLSVYWYQQSLDQGLQFLIQYYNGEERAKGNILERFSAQQFPDLHSELNLSSLELGDSALYFCASEAGGSYEQYFGPGTRLTVT.

V gene TRBV6-1 combines with J gene TRBJ2-7; D may be TRBD2 (7 bases). Germline values: CDR1 MNHNS, CDR2 SASEGT. CDR3 length: 16 residues. V gave up 3 bases and J gave up 3 bases, with 18 bases separating them. The CDR3 coding sequence is TGTGCCAGCAGTGAGTGGGCGGGGGCCAGTATCTACGAGCAGTACTTC. Amino acid sequence: CASSEWAGASIYEQYF.

V and J are TRBV4-1 and TRBJ1-1; tentative D call: TRBD1 (5 bases). Germline V gene lookup returns CDR1 MGHRA and CDR2 YSYEKL. V dropped 4 bases and J dropped 4 bases, with 7 bases sitting between them. The CDR3 extends over 12 amino acids. The DNA of the CDR3 is TGCGCCAGCAGCCCCGGGGGCACTGAAGCTTTCTTT. Its translation: CASSPGGTEAFF.

This chain links TRBV7-2 with TRBJ1-6; tentative D call: TRBD1 (6 bases). V lost 6 bases and J 9 bases, leaving 18 bases between the germline ends. The germline V gene encodes CDR1 SGHTA and CDR2 FQGNSA. The CDR3 has 15 amino acids. In DNA, the CDR3 is TGTGCCAGCAGAGCACAACAGGGTGGATCTTCACCCCTCCACTTT. Protein sequence: CASRAQQGGSSPLHF.

The rearrangement links TRBV9 to TRBJ2-7; D uncertain. CDR1 is SGDLS and CDR2 is YYNGEE in the germline V gene. V was clipped by 0 bases and J by 0 bases, with 10 bases between them. The CDR3 spans 15 residues. The CDR3 loop reads CASSVEGRPSYEQYF. For the CDR3, the DNA is TGTGCCAGCAGCGTAGAAGGCAGGCCCTCCTACGAGCAGTACTTC. The variable domain in full, completed from reference TRBV9 and TRBJ2-7, reads DSGVTQTPKHLITATGQRVTLRCSPRSGDLSVYWYQQSLDQGLQFLIQYYNGEERAKGNILERFSAQQFPDLHSELNLSSLELGDSALYFCASSVEGRPSYEQYFGPGTRLTVT.

The rearrangement uses TRBV5-4 and TRBJ2-2; 14 nucleotides match TRBD2. CDR1 SGHNT and CDR2 YYREEE come from the germline V gene (reference sequence). CDR3 size: 15 residues. The CDR3 sequence is CAGTSGGRNTGELFF. For the CDR3, the DNA is TGTGCGGGGACTAGCGGGGGCCGGAACACCGGGGAGCTGTTTTTT. Full variable domain (rest looked up from reference TRBV5-4 and TRBJ2-2): ETGVTQSPTHLIKTRGQQVTLRCSSQSGHNTVSWYQQALGQGPQFIFQYYREEENGRGNFPPRFSGLQFPNYSSELNVNALELDDSALYLCAGTSGGRNTGELFFGEGSRLTVL.

This rearrangement joins TRBV6-5 to TRBJ1-1; a possible D gene is TRBD1 (5 bases). This CDR3 comprises 15 residues. V was shortened by 6 bases and J by 1 base, with 15 bases between the two germline ends. The germline V gene encodes CDR1 MNHEY and CDR2 SVGAGI. CDR3 sequence reads: CASRSPGGPNTEAFF. The CDR3 coding sequence is TGTGCCAGCAGGTCGCCGGGGGGTCCGAACACTGAAGCTTTCTTT.

The chain couples TRBV29-1 to TRBJ1-2; TRBD1 aligns across 9 bases. Germline trimming cut 4 bases from V and 8 bases from J; bases unmatched to any gene: 8. The CDR3 spans 13 residues. Looked up from germline, CDR1 is SQVTM and CDR2 is ANQGSEA. CDR3 in DNA: TGCAGCGTTGGGGGAACAGGGGGCTGGGGCTACACCTTC. Translating gives CSVGGTGGWGYTF.

This chain links TRBV5-6 with TRBJ1-2, with 9 bases aligning to TRBD1. Germline assignment: CDR1 SGHDT and CDR2 YYEEEE. The V segment lost 4 bases and the J segment 2 bases; nucleotides outside the gene matches: 6. CDR3 length equals 15 residues. CDR3 amino acids: CASSHGTGSNYGYTF. In DNA form, the CDR3 reads TGTGCCAGCAGCCATGGGACAGGGTCGAACTATGGCTACACCTTC.

CDR3 sequence (DNA): TGTGCCGCAAAGCGGGGGGGCGACTACAATGAGCAGTTCTTC. This gives the protein CAAKRGGDYNEQFF. This chain uses TRBV6-6 with TRBJ2-1; 10 positions agree with TRBD2. V lost 11 bases, J lost 3 bases, and 7 bases stayed unmatched. CDR1 is MNHNY, CDR2 SVGAGI, per germline (reference sequence). The CDR3 spans 14 residues.

The chain has TRBV9 and TRBJ2-3, with TRBD2 matching 14 bases. The CDR3 is made up of 19 amino acids. The ends lost 4 bases at V and 0 bases at J; junction bases unmatched: 10. Germline V gene lookup returns CDR1 SGDLS and CDR2 YYNGEE. The CDR3 DNA sequence: TGTGCCAGCAGCTGGGGACTAGCGGGGGCCCCTACTAGCACAGATACGCAGTATTTT. It encodes CASSWGLAGAPTSTDTQYF.

J is TRBJ2-7 and V is TRBV6-1; 11 bases are shared with TRBD2. J gave up 2 bases and V 0 bases, and 3 bases lay outside the gene matches. The length of the CDR3 is 16 residues. Germline lookup yields CDR1 MNHNS and CDR2 SASEGT. The CDR3 sequence: CASSEALAGGPYEQYF. The CDR3 DNA follows: TGTGCCAGCAGTGAAGCCCTAGCGGGGGGCCCCTACGAGCAGTACTTC.

This chain uses TRBV5-1 with TRBJ1-1; D is undetermined. Trimming pared 6 bases from V and 3 bases from J, leaving 3 bases between. The CDR3 sequence is 10 residues long. Germline V gene sequence: CDR1 SGHRS, CDR2 YFSETQ. The CDR3 is CASNYTEAFF. The DNA for the CDR3 is TGCGCCAGCAACTACACTGAAGCTTTCTTT. Supplemented by reference TRBV5-1 and TRBJ1-1, the full variable domain reads KAGVTQTPRYLIKTRGQQVTLSCSPISGHRSVSWYQQTPGQGLQFLFEYFSETQRNKGNFPGRFSGRQFSNSRSEMNVSTLELGDSALYLCASNYTEAFFGQGTRLTVV.

Concerning this clone itself: The junction shows a germline mismatch at one end, possibly a read error. The CDR3 spells CSARASYEVFF. The CDR3 DNA sequence: TGCAGTGCTAGGGCATCTTACGAAGTTTTCTTT. This chain connects TRBV20-1 to TRBJ1-1; no clear D. The CDR3 runs 11 residues. The germline V gene encodes CDR1 DFQATT and CDR2 SNEGSKA (reference sequence).

The J gene is TRBJ2-4, the V gene TRBV7-2; 8 positions match TRBD2. Per germline, CDR1 SGHTA and CDR2 FQGNSA. The CDR3 extends over 17 amino acids. The ends lost 1 base at V and 4 bases at J; junction bases unmatched: 9. CDR3 protein: CASSLGRGRGEKNIQYF. The CDR3 region has the DNA TGTGCCAGCAGCTTAGGACGCGGGCGGGGGGAAAAAAACATTCAGTACTTC.

This chain connects TRBV4-1 to TRBJ1-5; D perhaps matches TRBD1 (6 bases). Trimming removed 0 bases at V and 4 bases at J, with 13 bases between. The CDR3 is 16 amino acids. Germline V gene lookup returns CDR1 MGHRA and CDR2 YSYEKL. DNA of the CDR3: TGCGCCAGCAGCCAAGAACAGGGTGGTATGAATCAGCCCCAGCATTTT. Its translation: CASSQEQGGMNQPQHF.

The chain joins TRBV23-1 to TRBJ2-4, with a tentative D call TRBD2 (5 bases). TRBV23-1 is given ORF status, its function remaining uncertain. V was shortened by 4 bases and J by 3 bases, with 10 bases between the two germline ends. This CDR3 comprises 14 residues. The CDR3 region is CASSRQDCKNIQYF. The CDR3 DNA reads as TGCGCCAGCAGTCGGCAGGACTGCAAAAACATTCAGTACTTC.

The chain uses TRBV18 and TRBJ2-6; D is undetermined. The CDR3 loop spans 17 amino acids. In germline, CDR1 is KGHSH, CDR2 LQKENI. V was cut by 2 bases and J by 0 bases, with 11 bases left in between. The chain's CDR3 is CASSPDSLNSGANVLTF. CDR3 DNA sequence: TGTGCCAGCTCACCAGACTCCCTCAACTCTGGGGCCAACGTCCTGACTTTC.

The chain has TRBV5-1 and TRBJ2-3, with TRBD1 matching 12 bases. The CDR3 runs to 15 residues. CDR1 SGHRS and CDR2 YFSETQ come from the germline V gene. With V trimmed by 5 bases and J by 4 bases, 5 bases remained unmatched. CDR3 nucleotide sequence: TGCGCCAGCAGGAGGGACAGGGGGCGATCAGATACGCAGTATTTT. It translates to CASRRDRGRSDTQYF. The whole variable domain, filled in from reference TRBV5-1 and TRBJ2-3, reads KAGVTQTPRYLIKTRGQQVTLSCSPISGHRSVSWYQQTPGQGLQFLFEYFSETQRNKGNFPGRFSGRQFSNSRSEMNVSTLELGDSALYLCASRRDRGRSDTQYFGPGTRLTVL.